This T cell receptor beta chain was captured by sequencing in a study of cytomegalovirus exposure and HLA in healthy donors (dated by TCRdb to 2016 to 2017). As for the study more broadly: An earlier analysis of some 600 of the donors reported 276 Gb of sequence data and 100 million to 120 million unique TCR beta sequences obtained from around 180 million T cells. The study combined high-throughput TCR immunosequencing, statistical association of individual TCRs with disease status, and machine learning to predict cytomegalovirus infection status. An early release that covered more than 550 HLA-typed donors contained approximately 300 gigabases of sequencing data and around 85 million unique TCR sequences. Both class I and class II loci were covered by HLA typing, at four-digit resolution. The genetic ancestry cluster associated with self-reported Caucasian donors included around 76% of the 300 to 400 genotyped donors. In the later analysis, no new phenotypic data were used to find candidate immune exposures; instead, reliance was placed on TCR beta sequences and their occurrence across donors. The number of donors typed differed by locus, with 629-630 for A, B, C, DRB1 and DQB1, around 560 for DQA1, 600 to 610 for DPA1, and around 430 for DPB1. Using immunosequencing, the study profiled T cell repertoires from 500 to 800 subjects and related those repertoires to cytomegalovirus serostatus. Genome-wide SNP genotypes for about 60% of the 666 donors were used in a later genetic analysis, which treated that subset as a discovery cohort. Among roughly 370 genotyped donors of the cohort, an average of roughly 240,000 unique TCR beta nucleotide sequences were sequenced per donor, around 18% of them non-productive. The study aimed to test whether cataloging public T cell receptors could reveal signatures of past pathogen exposure. In an earlier analysis of around 540 of the donors, high-throughput TCR beta sequencing was used to judge whether each TCR beta V gene segment behaved as functional or pseudogenic. A later analysis re-analyzed previously published TCR beta repertoires from 600 to 850 donors and added high-resolution HLA genotyping to study TCR occurrence patterns. Along with the approximately 600-subject first cohort, a separate validation cohort of more than 90 different subjects was used. All discovery cohort repertoires had been generated using a single sequencing platform. A handful of DR-DQ haplotypes were handled as single units for association and clustering because linkage in the cohort was strong. Donor age, sex, ethnicity and CMV serostatus were collected together with the repertoire data. What the research found in general, with its limitations: Because HLA typing was missing for some donors at each locus, association tests included only the typed subset. Specific HLA alleles were associated with 16,951 TCR beta sequences at a false discovery rate of 0.05 in a later analysis. In vitro tests confirmed that a few of the cytomegalovirus-associated TCR beta chains recognize cytomegalovirus antigens. Compared with the roughly 700-donor mean, donors in an Asian-associated ancestry cluster had fewer N-insertions in productive TCRs, according to a later genetic analysis. The 87-base-pair reads could not distinguish some IMGT-functional V segments, including TRBV6-2 and TRBV6-3, so those segments were excluded. Most TCR sequences were seen in very few donors, while some public TCRs were found in many individuals. In a later analysis, most CMV-associated TCR beta chains were found to appear HLA-restricted, with HLA associations seemingly driven largely by CMV exposure. A later analysis found that HLA-associated TCR beta chains were more clonally expanded and had lower generation probabilities than equally common non-associated chains. CMV serostatus was the only immune exposure information available for the cohort. In a later analysis, TCR association rates were found to vary across HLA loci, with the most associated TCRs seen for DRB1 alleles and the fewest for HLA-C alleles. The classifier was reported to diagnose cytomegalovirus status with high specificity and sensitivity in both the original cohort and the validation cohort. In a later genetic analysis, a missense DCLRE1C variant was associated with V-gene and J-gene trimming of TCR beta chains, and the association was replicated in an independent cohort. According to a later analysis, parvovirus B19, influenza, CMV and Epstein-Barr virus appeared linked to several top co-occurrence clusters. A further reported finding was that TCR beta sequences accurately predicted the HLA-A and HLA-B alleles for most subjects in the first cohort. A cluster of highly shared sequence variants was judged likely to represent a technical artifact of the sequencing pipeline. Because counts were too low, about 18 rarely observed V segments, including chromosome 9 orphons, were excluded from the earlier analysis of 500 to 700 of the donors. A total of about 180 TCR beta chains were listed by the study as associated with cytomegalovirus. Sequencing depth was assumed to be roughly uniform across donors in the presence/absence analyses, though that assumption may not hold. An earlier analysis of some 560 of the donors showed that most TCR beta V segments appeared in productive rearrangements either about 87% or about 30% of the time, which broadly matched IMGT annotations. Correlated functional status among segregating V segments might be attributable to linkage disequilibrium, but an unknown experimental factor could not be ruled out. The authors suggested that the approach could potentially be extended to other disease states and immunological phenotypes. When HLA alleles, especially DR and DQ, strongly co-occurred, attributing TCR associations to individual alleles was difficult. This cohort had only TCR beta chains sequenced, and the lack of alpha or paired-chain data limited which features could be detected.

This clone was detected only once. Its antigen is still unknown. No clone much larger than this one lies a single base away; base qualities are absent. Libraries were built with the immunoSEQ multiplex PCR assay. The multiplex PCR relied on a mix of 60 forward primers for TCR Vbeta segments and 13 reverse primers for TCR Jbeta segments. A multiplex PCR assay on genomic DNA amplified the CDR3 region of rearranged TCR beta genes. Amplified TCR beta libraries were sequenced as 87-base-pair reads on the Illumina HiSeq System. As for the original processing: A later analysis counted about 76 million unique TCR beta chains across the roughly 700 repertoires, and some 11 million of these chains were shared by at least two donors. Raw reads were error-corrected and collapsed into unique sequences with a nearest-neighbor algorithm that merged closely related sequences to remove PCR and sequencing errors. Alignment of CDR3 sequences to IMGT reference sequences was used to assign V, D and J gene segments. For a sequence to be retained, a match of at least six nucleotides was required to both a V gene segment and a J gene segment. Rearrangements were called productive when the CDR3 lacked stop codons and stayed in frame with V and J; all others were non-productive. Following IMGT convention, CDR3 was defined as the stretch from the second conserved V-encoded cysteine up to the conserved J-encoded phenylalanine. In an earlier analysis of more than 550 of the donors, sequences lacking an unambiguous match to a single V gene segment were excluded. In an earlier analysis of 500 to 750 of the donors, V segments were called functional above 56.7% productive rearrangements and were called segregating when the between-donor standard deviation exceeded 5%. A statistical classification framework was developed to diagnose cytomegalovirus status using the catalog of TCR beta chain sequences. A later analysis assigned V and J genes by comparing TCR nucleotide sequences with IMGT/GENE-DB human TR gene sequences. A later analysis assigned CDR3 sequences and most-parsimonious VDJ recombination scenarios with the TCRdist pipeline. In a later analysis, each TCR beta chain was defined by its CDR3 amino acid sequence together with its V-gene family, and reads lacking a unique V-gene family were excluded. In a later analysis, 500 to 650 highly shared, low-generation-probability nucleotide sequences were removed to address suspected cross-contamination and a sequencing artifact. In a later analysis, a clonal expansion index for each public chain was calculated from normalized within-repertoire ranks of inferred template counts. Generation probabilities in a later analysis came from a VDJ recombination model fitted to out-of-frame rearrangements, and those results were checked against IGoR. In a later analysis, hypergeometric tests were used to score TCR-TCR, TCR-HLA and TCR-CMV co-occurrence, with a repertoire-size bias correction applied to TCR pairs. A later analysis estimated false discovery rates by permuting HLA or CMV assignments 20 times. In a later analysis, co-occurring TCRs were grouped using DBSCAN, and TCRdist sequence similarity was added for clustering within HLA-allele-positive subsets. Co-occurrence clustering excluded repertoires with fewer than 30,000 or more than 120,000 public chains, plus five with anomalous nucleotide sharing. Here the immuneACCESS table is served through TCRdb, limited to in-frame sequences with V and J called. Missing clones are a known gap in these copies; in checked studies unresolved V genes cover under half, and the rest lacks a known reason. Clone size and V and J calls were adopted from that table, with D and trimming inferred from the DNA. The table for this sample lists 100,000 to 150,000 clones; about four fifths of them were counted only once. The ten largest clonotypes hold 1.1% to 1.5% of the sample.

In total, just over 650 healthy bone marrow donors made up the cohort. All cohort members were sampled while nominally healthy, although unrecorded immune exposures were likely present. The donor was CMV seronegative and was included in the group of 352 seronegative cohort members. A peripheral blood sample was provided by each donor, and peripheral blood mononuclear cells were used for TCR beta sequencing. The Qiagen DNeasy Blood Extraction Kit was used to extract genomic DNA from the blood cell samples. The CDR3 has 18 amino acids, counting the end cysteine and phenylalanine. Kept here is only the CDR3 DNA, which spans 54 bases and is read in frame from base 1. Trimming takes 4 bases off V and 1 base off J; junction bases not matched to a gene: 13. Reading the germline V gene (reference sequence) gives CDR1 MNHEY and CDR2 SMNVEV.

The chain employs TRBV27 and TRBJ1-1, and 9 bases in between align with TRBD1. This sequence was found in a woman in her forties in good health and CMV-seronegative. The source material was PBMCs. The CDR3 loop reads CASSSDTSGTGPNTEAFF. The DNA sequence is as follows: TGTGCCAGCAGTTCCGACACTTCTGGGACAGGGCCGAACACTGAAGCTTTCTTT.